The 6 T cell receptor beta chains below were found in one sample sequenced in a study of T cells in women clearing cervical HPV infection. Measured with immunoSEQ multiplex PCR; TCRdb has only the in-frame clones, and not every one. The sample holds roughly 20,000 clones. Material: blood buffy coat. Receptors were obtained from a woman aged 18-70 years with a cervical HPV16 infection that either progressed to CIN3+ or cleared (not recorded which).

Note on this clone: The read ends 3 residues before the CDR3 terminus; that terminus is restored from the germline J gene. This chain joins TRBV19 and TRBJ2-1, with 14 bases aligning to TRBD2. This CDR3 region has 18 residues. CDR1 is LNHDA and CDR2 is SQIVND in the germline V gene (reference sequence). The V segment lost 5 bases and the J segment 3 bases; nucleotides outside the gene matches: 9. The covered CDR3 bases are TGTGCCAGTAGTCGGACGACTAGCGGGAGGGCCGTCTACAATGAG. This translates into CASSRTTSGRAVYNE. The full CDR3 protein is CASSRTTSGRAVYNEQFF.

With regard to this clone: The read ends 3 residues early relative to the CDR3; the germline J gene fills the gap. The V and J genes are TRBV7-2 and TRBJ1-6; 7 bases agree with TRBD1. V was pared by 5 bases and J by 10 bases, with 8 bases of the junction left unmatched. Germline V CDR1 and CDR2: SGHTA, FQGNSA. The CDR3 sequence is 14 residues long. The sequenced CDR3 bases are TGTGCCAGCAGCCCCCGACAGGGCCGCTCACCC. This translates into CASSPRQGRSP. The complete CDR3 sequence is CASSPRQGRSPLHF. Drawing the rest from reference TRBV7-2 and TRBJ1-6, the complete variable domain is GAGVSQSPSNKVTEKGKDVELRCDPISGHTALYWYRQSLGQGLEFLIYFQGNSAPDKSGLPSDRFSAERTGGSVSTLTIQRTQQEDSAVYLCASSPRQGRSPLHFGNGTRLTVT.

In terms of frequency, this clone is medium-sized. The read terminates 3 residues before the CDR3 end, so the remaining end is supplied by the germline J gene. The chain couples TRBV5-1 to TRBJ2-3; 10 nucleotides match TRBD2. The junction had 11 bases not matched to a gene; V was cut back by 3 bases and J by 4 bases. Germline assignment: CDR1 SGHRS and CDR2 YFSETQ. The CDR3 covers 17 residues. The covered CDR3 bases are TGCGCCAGCAGCTGGACTAGCGGAATCCGTCTCCCAGATACG. It encodes CASSWTSGIRLPDT. The entire CDR3 sequence reads CASSWTSGIRLPDTQYF.

Notes on this clone: With the read ending 3 residues before the CDR3 end, the germline J gene is used to fill in that end. The V gene is TRBV29-1, the J gene TRBJ2-1, with TRBD1 matching 10 bases. Germline CDR1 is SQVTM and CDR2 is ANQGSEA. Trimming removed 7 bases from V and 5 bases from J; junction bases left unmatched: 5. The CDR3 sequence is 13 residues long. Partial CDR3 DNA: TGCAGCGCTTTTGACAGGGGGCACAATGAG. Translating gives CSAFDRGHNE. The CDR3 in its entirety is CSAFDRGHNEQFF.

As concerns this clone: Sequencing ends 3 residues short of the CDR3 end; the germline J gene provides the rest. V usage is TRBV12-3 or TRBV12-4 and J usage is TRBJ1-6; D possibly corresponds to TRBD1 (6 bases). The CDR3 extends over 13 amino acids. The CDR3 sequence: CASSPSTGYPLHF. The CDR3 DNA, read in part, is TGTGCCAGCAGTCCGTCGACAGGTTATCCC.

Its frequency marks this clone as medium-sized (0.01 to 0.1%). The observed sequence ends 3 residues before the CDR3 terminus, with the missing tail filled in from the germline J gene. The chain joins TRBV4-2 to TRBJ2-6; 8 positions match TRBD1. CDR1 is LGHNA and CDR2 is YNFKEQ in the germline V gene. This CDR3 has 17 residues. V shed 4 bases, J shed 1 base, and the junction held 6 bases outside the gene matches. The CDR3 here is CASSPGQVPSGANVLTF. CDR3 DNA, as far as it was read: TGTGCCAGCAGCCCGGGACAGGTTCCTTCTGGGGCCAACGTC.